The rows below give T cell receptor beta chains drawn from one sample of a study of cytomegalovirus exposure and HLA in healthy donors. Only in-frame clones appear in the TCRdb table, and some are missing; sequencing was by immunoSEQ multiplex PCR. Here the sample spans approximately 270,000 clones, 80% being singletons. Sequenced: PBMCs. The source is a girl aged 2 to 10 in good health and CMV-seronegative. The CDR3 runs from the conserved cysteine through the conserved F or W. A D gene is named only where the DNA matches it firmly. Expanded clones are given a class, and other clones once, few, many or no size at all.

clone size: -
V gene: TRBV20-1
J gene: TRBJ2-2
D gene: -
CDR3 DNA: TGCAGTGCTTGGGCATCCGGGGAGCTGTTTTTT
CDR3 protein: CSAWASGELFF

clone size: once
V gene: TRBV9
J gene: TRBJ2-3
D gene: TRBD2
CDR3 DNA: TGTGCCAGCAGCATTTTGTCTAGCGGAGAAATCACAGATACGCAGTATTTT
CDR3 protein: CASSILSSGEITDTQYF

clone size: -
V gene: TRBV5-1
J gene: TRBJ2-7
D gene: TRBD2
CDR3 DNA: TGCGCCAGCAGCTCTAGCGGGAGGCTGGGCTACGAGCAGTACTTC
CDR3 protein: CASSSSGRLGYEQYF

clone size: -
V gene: TRBV9
J gene: TRBJ2-7
D gene: TRBD1
CDR3 DNA: TGTGCCAGTGGCCCGAGACAGGGGAGCTACGAGCAGTACTTC
CDR3 protein: CASGPRQGSYEQYF

clone size: -
V gene: TRBV4-2
J gene: TRBJ2-7
D gene: -
CDR3 DNA: TGTGCCAGCAGCCCTAAGGGGGACGAGCAGTACTTC
CDR3 protein: CASSPKGDEQYF

clone size: -
V gene: TRBV7-9
J gene: TRBJ1-1
D gene: TRBD1
CDR3 DNA: TGTGCCAGCAGGGCCGGGACAGGGTCCACTGAAGCTTTCTTT
CDR3 protein: CASRAGTGSTEAFF

clone size: -
V gene: TRBV21-1
J gene: TRBJ2-3
D gene: -
CDR3 DNA: TGTGCCAGCAGCAAAGGTTACCAGATCACAGATACGCAGTATTTT
CDR3 protein: CASSKGYQITDTQYF

clone size: -
V gene: TRBV6-5
J gene: TRBJ1-5
D gene: -
CDR3 DNA: TGTGCCAGCAGCCCAGGCACGAGACCCAATCAGCCCCAGCATTTT
CDR3 protein: CASSPGTRPNQPQHF

clone size: -
V gene: TRBV19
J gene: TRBJ2-2
D gene: TRBD2
CDR3 DNA: TGTGCCAGTAGTTCGGGACTAGCGGGGGAGAGCGGGGAGCTGTTTTTT
CDR3 protein: CASSSGLAGESGELFF

clone size: -
V gene: TRBV28
J gene: TRBJ1-4
D gene: -
CDR3 DNA: TGTGCCAGCAGTCAAATCACAGGAGGGTTAGGTGAAAAACTGTTTTTT
CDR3 protein: CASSQITGGLGEKLFF

clone size: -
V gene: TRBV2
J gene: TRBJ2-1
D gene: TRBD2
CDR3 DNA: TGTGCCAGCAGTGAGAAGTATTGGCTAGCGGGAAAGCAGTTCTTC
CDR3 protein: CASSEKYWLAGKQFF

clone size: -
V gene: TRBV19
J gene: TRBJ1-5
D gene: -
CDR3 DNA: TGTGCCAGTAGTATTCGTACAGGGAATCAGCCCCAGCATTTT
CDR3 protein: CASSIRTGNQPQHF

clone size: -
V gene: TRBV28
J gene: TRBJ1-2
D gene: -
CDR3 DNA: TGTGCCAGCCTACCCGGGGGGGGTCGTGGCTACACCTTC
CDR3 protein: CASLPGGGRGYTF

clone size: -
V gene: TRBV7-2
J gene: TRBJ2-7
D gene: -
CDR3 DNA: TGTGCCAGCAGCTTCGGACAGTCCTGGGATGAGCAGTACTTC
CDR3 protein: CASSFGQSWDEQYF

clone size: -
V gene: TRBV27
J gene: TRBJ2-1
D gene: TRBD2
CDR3 DNA: TGTGCCAGCAGTTTCTGGGGGGAGGGCGGGAATGAGCAGTTCTTC
CDR3 protein: CASSFWGEGGNEQFF

clone size: -
V gene: TRBV2
J gene: TRBJ1-5
D gene: -
CDR3 DNA: TGTGCCAGCACGGCCGAGGGCAATCAGCCCCAGCATTTT
CDR3 protein: CASTAEGNQPQHF

clone size: -
V gene: TRBV5-6
J gene: TRBJ1-2
D gene: -
CDR3 DNA: TGTGCCAGCAGCTTTAGCCCCTGGGGGGGGCAGAGCGGCTACACCTTC
CDR3 protein: CASSFSPWGGQSGYTF

clone size: -
V gene: TRBV19
J gene: TRBJ1-3
D gene: -
CDR3 DNA: TGTGCCAGTACCACCCTCGGGTCTGGAAACACCATATATTTT
CDR3 protein: CASTTLGSGNTIYF

clone size: -
V gene: TRBV19
J gene: TRBJ1-4
D gene: TRBD1
CDR3 DNA: TGTGCCAGTGGGACTGCCGGACAGGGAGGGCATGAAAAACTGTTTTTT
CDR3 protein: CASGTAGQGGHEKLFF

clone size: -
V gene: TRBV4-1
J gene: TRBJ1-2
D gene: TRBD1
CDR3 DNA: TGCGCCAGCAGCCAAGATCCTGACAGGGATTATGGCTACACCTTC
CDR3 protein: CASSQDPDRDYGYTF

clone size: -
V gene: TRBV5-1
J gene: TRBJ1-1
D gene: TRBD1
CDR3 DNA: TGCGCCAGCAGCTTGGATGGGTGGACAGGCTACACTGAAGCTTTCTTT
CDR3 protein: CASSLDGWTGYTEAFF

clone size: -
V gene: TRBV2
J gene: TRBJ1-5
D gene: -
CDR3 DNA: TGTGCCAGCAGTGGTCTCAGGTACTTGGATCAGCCCCAGCATTTT
CDR3 protein: CASSGLRYLDQPQHF

clone size: -
V gene: TRBV27
J gene: TRBJ2-2
D gene: -
CDR3 DNA: TGTGCCAGCAGTCCCCAGTCGAACACCGGGGAGCTGTTTTTT
CDR3 protein: CASSPQSNTGELFF

clone size: -
V gene: TRBV27
J gene: TRBJ2-2
D gene: TRBD1
CDR3 DNA: TGTGCCAGCACGTCGGTGAGGACAGGGGGTTCCGGGGAGCTGTTTTTT
CDR3 protein: CASTSVRTGGSGELFF

clone size: -
V gene: TRBV9
J gene: TRBJ2-1
D gene: -
CDR3 DNA: TGTGCCAGCAGCCCACCCCTGCGGGACAATGAGCAGTTCTTC
CDR3 protein: CASSPPLRDNEQFF

clone size: once
V gene: TRBV29-1
J gene: TRBJ2-6
D gene: TRBD2
CDR3 DNA: TGCAGCGTTGTACTAGCGGGAGGTTCTGGGGCCAACGTCCTGACTTTC
CDR3 protein: CSVVLAGGSGANVLTF

clone size: -
V gene: TRBV2
J gene: TRBJ1-3
D gene: -
CDR3 DNA: TGTGCCAGCAGTATAACAGGAACTGGAAACACCATATATTTT
CDR3 protein: CASSITGTGNTIYF

clone size: -
V gene: TRBV6-5
J gene: TRBJ2-1
D gene: -
CDR3 DNA: TGTGCCAGCAGTTACTCGAGAGGGGGTGAGCAGTTCTTC
CDR3 protein: CASSYSRGGEQFF

clone size: -
V gene: TRBV2
J gene: TRBJ2-1
D gene: -
CDR3 DNA: TGTGCCAGCAGTGTAACGCCTTCGGAGAAGAAGTTCTTC
CDR3 protein: CASSVTPSEKKFF

clone size: few
V gene: TRBV19
J gene: TRBJ1-2
D gene: -
CDR3 DNA: TGTGCCATCGGGGCGGGACCCTTCTATGGCTACACCTTC
CDR3 protein: CAIGAGPFYGYTF

clone size: once
V gene: TRBV30
J gene: TRBJ2-7
D gene: TRBD1
CDR3 DNA: TGTGCCTGGAGTGTAGGGACAGGCACCTACGAGCAGTACTTC
CDR3 protein: CAWSVGTGTYEQYF

clone size: -
V gene: TRBV7-8
J gene: TRBJ1-1
D gene: -
CDR3 DNA: TGTGCCAGCAGACTCGCCGGGACAAAGAACACTGAAGCTTTCTTT
CDR3 protein: CASRLAGTKNTEAFF

clone size: -
V gene: TRBV21-1
J gene: TRBJ1-1
D gene: -
CDR3 DNA: TGTGCCAGCAGCAAGACAGGGGCCCTCCCGGGTCGAACTGAAGCTTTCTTT
CDR3 protein: CASSKTGALPGRTEAFF

clone size: -
V gene: TRBV5-4
J gene: TRBJ1-1
D gene: -
CDR3 DNA: TGTGCCAGCAGCTTGGGTTGGGGACTAGGAGCTTTCTTT
CDR3 protein: CASSLGWGLGAFF

clone size: -
V gene: TRBV29-1
J gene: TRBJ2-7
D gene: -
CDR3 DNA: TGCAGCGTTGGTAAGGGGCTAGAGTCCTACGAGCAGTACTTC
CDR3 protein: CSVGKGLESYEQYF

clone size: -
V gene: TRBV27
J gene: TRBJ2-3
D gene: -
CDR3 DNA: TGTGCCAGCACCCTTCGACGGGTCGCCGGGAACACAGATACGCAGTATTTT
CDR3 protein: CASTLRRVAGNTDTQYF

clone size: few
V gene: TRBV7-5
J gene: TRBJ1-4
D gene: -
CDR3 DNA: TGTGCCAGAAGCTTCCCGGGACACCTCTCTATGAAGAAACTGTTTTTT
CDR3 protein: CARSFPGHLSMKKLFF

clone size: -
V gene: TRBV5-1
J gene: TRBJ2-7
D gene: -
CDR3 DNA: TGCGCCAGCAGCTCCCGATCGCGGGGAGGTGGTGAGCAGTACTTC
CDR3 protein: CASSSRSRGGGEQYF

clone size: -
V gene: TRBV5-1
J gene: TRBJ2-7
D gene: -
CDR3 DNA: TGCGCCAGCAGCTTGGTCGGTGGGGCCCACGAGCAGTACTTC
CDR3 protein: CASSLVGGAHEQYF

clone size: few
V gene: TRBV21-1
J gene: TRBJ2-3
D gene: -
CDR3 DNA: TGTGCCAGCAGCAAAGCGTTTGAGCTAGCGGACACAGATACGCAGTATTTT
CDR3 protein: CASSKAFELADTDTQYF

clone size: -
V gene: TRBV28
J gene: TRBJ2-3
D gene: TRBD2
CDR3 DNA: TGTGCCAGCTCCCGGCGTGCGGGGGGGCGGGGAGATACGCAGTATTTT
CDR3 protein: CASSRRAGGRGDTQYF

clone size: -
V gene: TRBV18
J gene: TRBJ2-3
D gene: TRBD2
CDR3 DNA: TGTGCCAGCTCGCCGACTAGCGGGAGTCAGACAGATACGCAGTATTTT
CDR3 protein: CASSPTSGSQTDTQYF

clone size: -
V gene: TRBV2
J gene: TRBJ2-7
D gene: TRBD2
CDR3 DNA: TGTGCCAGCAGTGTAGGCGGGAGGGACTCCTACGAGCAGTACTTC
CDR3 protein: CASSVGGRDSYEQYF

clone size: -
V gene: TRBV28
J gene: TRBJ2-5
D gene: TRBD2
CDR3 DNA: TGTGCCAGCAGCATCCCGCGGACTAGCGGGGACCAAGAGACCCAGTACTTC
CDR3 protein: CASSIPRTSGDQETQYF

clone size: -
V gene: TRBV27
J gene: TRBJ1-6
D gene: -
CDR3 DNA: TGTGCCAGCAGTTTAGAGGGCGCGTCCTATAATTCACCCCTCCACTTT
CDR3 protein: CASSLEGASYNSPLHF